The following is a T cell receptor (beta chain) sequence with its context. The data belong to a study of shared clonotypes between healthy human individuals. Terminally differentiated effector memory CD45RA+ cells were left out of the naive CD8 fraction, which was CD45RO-negative and positively selected for CCR7. Each replicate PCR on the sorted subsets used 200 to 250 ng DNA (approximately 27,000 T cell genomes). Clones were sequenced by immunoSEQ multiplex PCR, and TCRdb holds only the in-frame ones, with some missing. The table has some 2 million clones, about 95% seen once. CDR1 and CDR2 from the germline V gene are SNHLY and FYNNEI. After removal of 6 bases from V and 1 base from J, the junction contained 4 bases not matched to a gene. The CDR3 spans 14 residues.

Sequences were obtained from naive CD8+ T cells sorted from blood. The chain carries TRBV2 and TRBJ1-1; TRBD1 aligns across 8 bases. The TCR originated in a man in his late teens or twenties in good health. CDR3 sequence: CASRADRGNTEAFF. The CDR3, as DNA: TGTGCCAGCAGGGCCGACAGGGGGAACACTGAAGCTTTCTTT.